This is a list of T cell receptor beta chains from one sample in a study of post-analysis software for immune sequencing data. TCRdb reprocessed the PCR reads with MiXCR, giving one entry per CDR3 protein. In the table there are 350,000 to 450,000 distinct CDR3 sequences, 30% to 45% of which are singletons. Source material: blood. These receptors all come from a girl aged 5-17 years with multiple sclerosis. Each CDR3 is given with its conserved first and last residue. Clone size, where shown, is once, few, many, or a class for clones that have expanded.

TRBV7-9	few	TRBJ2-7	CASTDLGSTYEQYF
TRBV12-3/TRBV12-4	NA	TRBJ1-5	CASSLWGAGQPQHF
TRBV28	few	TRBJ2-7	CASSPPDSSYEQYF
TRBV5-1	NA	TRBJ1-6	CASSIGTDSPLHF
TRBV7-2	few	TRBJ2-7	CASSPKGPYYEQYF
TRBV25-1	NA	TRBJ2-1	CASSSYLGGPGDEQFF
TRBV29-1	many	TRBJ1-2	CSVGNGDYGYTF
TRBV20-1	few	TRBJ2-4	CSARDAGLAVDIQYF
TRBV20-1	NA	TRBJ2-5	CSAAQGRTDPTGETQYF
TRBV2	NA	TRBJ1-1	CASEHRMNTEAFF
TRBV2	few	TRBJ1-2	CASSRRTGSISANYGYTF
TRBV5-1	NA	TRBJ1-1	CASSQGRSVTEAFF
TRBV7-9	NA	TRBJ1-2	CASSTGGGIHNYGYTF
TRBV4-1	NA	TRBJ2-3	CASSQDPGGGGDTQYF
TRBV13	NA	TRBJ2-5	CASSLVGLAGEETQYF
TRBV5-1	NA	TRBJ1-6	CASSKTGTDNSPLHF
TRBV9	NA	TRBJ2-1	CASSSTSGGANEQFF
TRBV29-1	few	TRBJ2-6	CSVDRDNSGANVLTF
TRBV12-3/TRBV12-4	many	TRBJ2-5	CASSVLGETQYF
TRBV13	few	TRBJ1-2	CASSLELGREQGSYTF
TRBV24-1	few	TRBJ2-1	CATSDYNRANNEQFF
TRBV7-9	few	TRBJ2-1	CASSPWGAHNEQFF
TRBV7-9	NA	TRBJ1-1	CASSLSGLNHQAFF
TRBV11-2	NA	TRBJ2-7	CASSRGQGTYEQYF
TRBV4-1	NA	TRBJ2-1	CASRNRARNEQFF
TRBV6-5	NA	TRBJ1-2	CASSYSDRTADGYTF